This is a list of T cell receptor beta chains from one sample in a study of shared clonotypes between healthy human individuals. Sequencing was performed with immunoSEQ multiplex PCR; in TCRdb, only in-frame clones are kept and a portion is missing. The sample records about 2 million clones, about 95% being singletons. The sample consisted of naive CD8+ T cells sorted from blood. The receptors were sampled from a young man in good health. The CDR3 runs from the conserved cysteine through the conserved F or W. The order of the fields is CDR3 protein, D gene, V gene, J gene. The D gene is left open where the match is weak.

CDR3 protein: CASSSPGQGPYEQYF
D gene: TRBD1
V gene: TRBV7-2
J gene: TRBJ2-7

CDR3 protein: CAISEERGGPQETQYF
D gene: TRBD2
V gene: TRBV10-3
J gene: TRBJ2-5

CDR3 protein: CASSLDGYNQPQHF
D gene: -
V gene: TRBV7-9
J gene: TRBJ1-5

CDR3 protein: CASSLSSGQGWTGELFF
D gene: TRBD1
V gene: TRBV27
J gene: TRBJ2-2

CDR3 protein: CASSLGVSSYEQYF
D gene: -
V gene: TRBV5-4
J gene: TRBJ2-7

CDR3 protein: CASSEYGQGVAFF
D gene: TRBD1
V gene: TRBV25-1
J gene: TRBJ1-1

CDR3 protein: CASSLGTTSTDTQYF
D gene: -
V gene: TRBV5-4
J gene: TRBJ2-3

CDR3 protein: CASSQGATDREITGYTF
D gene: TRBD1
V gene: TRBV4-1
J gene: TRBJ1-2

CDR3 protein: CASSALAGDEQYF
D gene: TRBD2
V gene: TRBV10-1
J gene: TRBJ2-7

CDR3 protein: CASSLVPDMDEKLFF
D gene: -
V gene: TRBV7-9
J gene: TRBJ1-4

CDR3 protein: CASSYSQGGGETQYF
D gene: -
V gene: TRBV6-6
J gene: TRBJ2-5

CDR3 protein: CASSSGLPSYNEQFF
D gene: -
V gene: TRBV27
J gene: TRBJ2-1

CDR3 protein: CASSATDSYEQYF
D gene: -
V gene: TRBV7-9
J gene: TRBJ2-7

CDR3 protein: CASSYTPPGGGNEKLFF
D gene: -
V gene: TRBV14
J gene: TRBJ1-4

CDR3 protein: CASSLIGTYEQYF
D gene: -
V gene: TRBV5-4
J gene: TRBJ2-7

CDR3 protein: CASSEAGQRGRGEQYF
D gene: TRBD2
V gene: TRBV2
J gene: TRBJ2-7

CDR3 protein: CASSRWAESSYEQYF
D gene: -
V gene: TRBV19
J gene: TRBJ2-7

CDR3 protein: CASSVGGHNEQFF
D gene: -
V gene: TRBV2
J gene: TRBJ2-1

CDR3 protein: CASSPTTSGTGNEQFF
D gene: TRBD2
V gene: TRBV2
J gene: TRBJ2-1

CDR3 protein: CAISESSGKEAFF
D gene: -
V gene: TRBV10-3
J gene: TRBJ1-1

CDR3 protein: CATSSGFAGRVWETQYF
D gene: -
V gene: TRBV15
J gene: TRBJ2-5

CDR3 protein: CATSRAGLASGGELFF
D gene: TRBD2
V gene: TRBV15
J gene: TRBJ2-2

CDR3 protein: CASSLVAAGVYQETQYF
D gene: TRBD2
V gene: TRBV5-4
J gene: TRBJ2-5

CDR3 protein: CASSLSGSGAGQYF
D gene: -
V gene: TRBV28
J gene: TRBJ2-4

CDR3 protein: CASSLAQGTENTEAFF
D gene: TRBD1
V gene: TRBV7-9
J gene: TRBJ1-1

CDR3 protein: CSGLALAKNIQYF
D gene: TRBD2
V gene: TRBV29-1
J gene: TRBJ2-4

CDR3 protein: CASSDAWSSYNEQFF
D gene: -
V gene: TRBV2
J gene: TRBJ2-1

CDR3 protein: CASSHRGTGFGYTF
D gene: TRBD1
V gene: TRBV28
J gene: TRBJ1-2

CDR3 protein: CASSSRQGAYNQPQHF
D gene: TRBD1
V gene: TRBV6-5
J gene: TRBJ1-5

CDR3 protein: CASSIILRATNEKLFF
D gene: -
V gene: TRBV7-9
J gene: TRBJ1-4

CDR3 protein: CAISEDRENYGYTF
D gene: TRBD1
V gene: TRBV10-3
J gene: TRBJ1-2

CDR3 protein: CASSQDPPDRGVGGYTF
D gene: TRBD1
V gene: TRBV4-2
J gene: TRBJ1-2

CDR3 protein: CASSSSSTGGHGYTF
D gene: TRBD1
V gene: TRBV27
J gene: TRBJ1-2

CDR3 protein: CASSMVSSRGYTF
D gene: -
V gene: TRBV6-5
J gene: TRBJ1-2

CDR3 protein: CASRRPGGTDTQYF
D gene: -
V gene: TRBV7-8
J gene: TRBJ2-3

CDR3 protein: CASSIVQGAYEQYF
D gene: TRBD1
V gene: TRBV7-9
J gene: TRBJ2-7

CDR3 protein: CASSESGGPETQYF
D gene: -
V gene: TRBV10-1
J gene: TRBJ2-5

CDR3 protein: CASSLGRQGLAGELFF
D gene: TRBD1
V gene: TRBV5-1
J gene: TRBJ2-2

CDR3 protein: CASAWLASSYEQYF
D gene: -
V gene: TRBV2
J gene: TRBJ2-7

CDR3 protein: CASSPIAGGYEQYF
D gene: TRBD2
V gene: TRBV5-1
J gene: TRBJ2-7

CDR3 protein: CASSQVRAGLDEQYF
D gene: -
V gene: TRBV14
J gene: TRBJ2-7

CDR3 protein: CASSEGHGYEQYF
D gene: -
V gene: TRBV5-1
J gene: TRBJ2-7

CDR3 protein: CASRGLAGASYEQYF
D gene: TRBD2
V gene: TRBV25-1
J gene: TRBJ2-7